The 5 T cell receptor beta chains below all came from one sample that was sequenced in a study of blood T cell repertoires in COVID-19 (dated by TCRdb to 2020 to 2021). Libraries were prepared through the immunoSEQ multiplex PCR assay. Not all clones reach the TCRdb copy of this immuneACCESS table, which keeps in-frame sequences only. Checked studies attribute under half of the gap to unresolved V genes and leave the rest unexplained. The sample yields a few hundred thousand clones; about 89% were counted once. The ten largest clonotypes hold roughly 8.9% of the sample. The source material was PBMCs or T cells enriched from blood (not recorded which). The receptor source for this set is a woman between 40 and 55 years old who had recovered from COVID-19.

The J gene is TRBJ1-1, the V gene TRBV5-5; D remains ambiguous. This CDR3 contains 15 residues. The V gene's germline CDR1 is SGHKS and CDR2 YYEKEE (reference sequence). Deletions cut 4 bases from V and 0 bases from J, with 13 bases between. The CDR3 sequence: CASSRSEAMNTEAFF. CDR3 DNA: TGTGCCAGCAGCCGTTCGGAGGCGATGAACACTGAAGCTTTCTTT.

J is TRBJ1-6 and V is TRBV5-6; D might be TRBD1 (5 bases). The CDR3 is 16 residues long. Germline V CDR1 and CDR2: SGHDT, YYEEEE. Trimming took off 3 bases at V and 3 bases at J, with 13 bases between the two ends. The CDR3 sequence is CASSSGGGDYNSPLHF. CDR3 nucleotides: TGTGCCAGCAGCTCCGGCGGGGGTGACTATAATTCACCCCTCCACTTT.

The rearrangement uses TRBV18 and TRBJ2-1; 7 bases map to TRBD2. V lost 3 bases and J lost 2; bases outside the gene matches: 4. Germline lookup yields CDR1 KGHSH and CDR2 LQKENI. The CDR3 is made up of 15 amino acids. Here the CDR3 DNA reads TGTGCCAGCTCACCTGAGCGGGATCCCTACAATGAGCAGTTCTTC. This encodes CASSPERDPYNEQFF. The full variable domain, in which reference TRBV18 and TRBJ2-1 provide the parts outside the CDR3, is NAGVMQNPRHLVRRRGQEARLRCSPMKGHSHVYWYRQLPEEGLKFMVYLQKENIIDESGMPKERFSAEFPKEGPSILRIQQVVRGDSAAYFCASSPERDPYNEQFFGPGTRLTVL.

As for this clone: The same CDR3 also results from other DNA sequences found in this sample. The genes are TRBV27 and TRBJ2-7, with 9 nucleotides matching TRBD1. V lost 5 bases, J lost 4 bases, and 6 bases stayed unmatched. The CDR3 loop spans 14 amino acids. The germline V gene encodes CDR1 MNHEY and CDR2 SMNVEV (reference sequence). CDR3 region: CASSHRDRVYEQYF. CDR3 DNA sequence: TGTGCCAGCAGTCACCGGGACAGGGTATACGAGCAGTACTTC.

V and J are TRBV28 and TRBJ1-6; no clear D gene. The CDR3 totals 13 residues. The germline gives CDR1 MDHEN, CDR2 SYDVKM. The V gene lost 7 bases and the J gene lost 4 bases, with 8 bases spanning the gap. The DNA for the CDR3 is TGTGCCAGCACCATAGATTATAATTCACCCCTCCACTTT. Protein product: CASTIDYNSPLHF.